This TCR beta chain originates from a study of cytotoxic CD8 clonotypes in ibrutinib-treated CLL. The repertoire was sequenced with immunoSEQ multiplex PCR; TCRdb's copy has only in-frame clones and lacks some. The sample has more than 110,000 clones, 70% to 80% seen once. Germline V lookup: CDR1 SGHRS, CDR2 YFSETQ. After removal of 0 bases from V and 3 bases from J, the junction contained 1 base not matched to a gene. This CDR3 spans 15 amino acids. Findings and limits, study-wide: Lymph node repertoires were not studied, and sampling times were unmatched.

Details on this clone: Antigen: not known.

Source: PBMCs, taken after 24 months of ibrutinib treatment. The V call is TRBV5-1, the J call TRBJ2-3; TRBD1 agrees at 10 bases. The clonotype originates from a human donor with chronic lymphocytic leukemia. The CDR3 region has the DNA TGCGCCAGCAGCTTGGGACAGGGGGCGACAGATACGCAGTATTTT. It translates to CASSLGQGATDTQYF.